Each of the 5 T cell receptor beta chains below was sequenced from the same sample in a study of OX40 agonist ivuxolimab in advanced cancers. Clones were sequenced by immunoSEQ multiplex PCR, and TCRdb holds only the in-frame ones, with some missing. The repertoire holds about 59,000 clones, with approximately 87% as singletons. The sample in question was CD4+ or CD8+ T cells sorted from blood, obtained in a trial of the OX40 agonist ivuxolimab. Source of these receptors: an adult with an advanced solid tumor such as melanoma, head and neck, liver or kidney cancer.

V usage is TRBV10-3 and J usage is TRBJ1-2; maybe TRBD1 (6 bases). The CDR3 length is 14 residues. CDR1 and CDR2 from the germline V gene are ENHRY and SYGVKD. The ends were cut back, 4 bases at V and 7 bases at J, with 16 bases in the middle. Here the CDR3 DNA reads TGTGCCATCAGTGGGGTCGGGGCAGGGGTTGGCTACACCTTC. Protein sequence: CAISGVGAGVGYTF.

The chain is built from TRBV10-2 and TRBJ1-1; 7 bases align to TRBD1. This CDR3 region has 13 residues. Germline trimming cut 5 bases from V and 4 bases from J; bases unmatched to any gene: 4. The V gene's germline CDR1 is WSHSY and CDR2 SAAADI. CDR3 amino acids: CASSPQGGTEAFF. DNA for the CDR3: TGCGCCAGCAGTCCGCAGGGGGGCACTGAAGCTTTCTTT.

The V and J genes are TRBV7-3 and TRBJ1-1, with D hard to call. Trimming removed 3 bases from V and 0 bases from J, with 11 bases in between. This CDR3 spans 15 amino acids. Germline V gene lookup returns CDR1 SGHTA and CDR2 FQGTGA. CDR3 region: CASSFSLYLNTEAFF. Written as DNA, the CDR3 is TGTGCCAGCAGCTTTTCGTTATACCTGAACACTGAAGCTTTCTTT.

The chain recombines TRBV11-2 with TRBJ2-4; 10 nucleotides align to TRBD1. The CDR3 runs to 18 residues. Germline loops: CDR1 SGHAT, CDR2 FQNNGV. After removal of 5 bases from V and 1 base from J, the junction contained 11 bases not matched to a gene. CDR3 DNA sequence: TGTGCCAGCAGCCCCGGGACAGGGGATATAGTTGCCAAAAACATTCAGTACTTC. It translates to CASSPGTGDIVAKNIQYF.

The rearrangement links TRBV6-1 to TRBJ2-1; 8 bases are shared with TRBD2. This CDR3 comprises 15 residues. The V gene end was trimmed by 0 bases and the J gene end by 2 bases; junction bases not matched to a gene: 0. Germline V gene data show CDR1 as MNHNS and CDR2 as SASEGT. The CDR3 sequence: CASSEALAAYNEQFF. The CDR3 nucleotides read TGTGCCAGCAGTGAAGCACTAGCGGCCTACAATGAGCAGTTCTTC.